The TCR beta chain described here comes from a study of T-cell reconstitution after alpha-beta-depleted transplantation in children. This clonotype has more than one count but fewer than ten. Its antigen is unidentified. The TCRbeta library incorporated unique molecular identifiers. TCRdb re-analysed the PCR reads in MiXCR, keeping a single row per CDR3 protein. Among 800,000 to 1,000,000 distinct CDR3 sequences listed, 25% to 30% were seen once. This CDR3 has 12 amino acids. Germline assignment: CDR1 MNHEY and CDR2 SVGAGI. The ends were cut back, 0 bases at V and 9 bases at J, with 6 bases in the middle. Whole-study findings and limits: At the one-year point after transplant, T-cell counts and TCRbeta diversity were found to come mostly from T cells that had been newly produced. As was reported, about two months after transplant, alpha-beta T cells came from several hundred expanded graft clones.

This rearrangement joins TRBV6-5 to TRBJ2-1; TRBD1 or TRBD2 may be the D gene (5 bases each). This material consisted of PBMCs, mostly from graft donor cells, taken 360 days after TCRalphabeta/CD19-depleted stem cell transplant. This sequence was found in a boy in the first two years of life who had a stem cell transplant for SCID, so the T cells may come from the graft donor. DNA of the CDR3: TGTGCCAGCAGTTACTCGAGGGGTGAGCAGTTCTTC. Its protein is CASSYSRGEQFF.